What follows are 22 T cell receptor beta chains derived from one specimen sequenced in a study of CD8 T cells in ankylosing spondylitis. Broader study findings: A motif in TCR beta, a set of about eight highly homologous variants, appeared characteristic of ankylosing spondylitis blood.

No antigen has been assigned to these receptors. In TCRdb, the 5' RACE reads were re-called with MiXCR into one record per CDR3 protein. In the table there are more than 250,000 distinct CDR3 sequences, 6.5% to 10% of which are singletons. The source material was blood, either unsorted or a sorted T cell fraction (not recorded which). The origin of the receptors is a male donor with ankylosing spondylitis.

In this sample, this clonotype turned up a few times. The chain couples TRBV18 to TRBJ2-7, with TRBD1 matching 9 bases. This CDR3 has 16 residues. CDR1 and CDR2 from the germline V gene are KGHSH and LQKENI. V shed 2 bases and J 5 bases; nucleotides not matched to a gene: 10. The CDR3 DNA follows: TGTGCCAGCTCACCAGGTACAGGGGGCGCAAAAAACGAGCAGTACTTC. It yields the protein CASSPGTGGAKNEQYF.

The V gene is TRBV27, the J gene TRBJ2-5; 8 bases agree with TRBD2. CDR1 MNHEY and CDR2 SMNVEV come from the germline V gene (reference sequence). With 5 bases clipped from V and 7 bases from J, the junction kept 12 bases outside the gene matches. The CDR3 covers 15 residues. The CDR3 sequence: CASSPRGGVSATQYF. In DNA, the CDR3 is TGTGCCAGCAGTCCCCGGGGGGGGGTCAGCGCGACCCAGTACTTC.

The chain carries TRBV18 and TRBJ1-3; D remains ambiguous. Trimming pared 1 base from V and 0 bases from J, leaving 7 bases between. From germline, CDR1 is KGHSH and CDR2 LQKENI. There are 15 residues in the CDR3. The CDR3 region is CASSPQGISGNTIYF. CDR3 nucleotides: TGTGCCAGCTCACCACAAGGTATCTCTGGAAACACCATATATTTT.

CDR3 bases: TGTGCCAGCAGTTTAGGAGGGGGACAAGCGAACTATGGCTACACCTTC. Its protein is CASSLGGGQANYGYTF. The rearrangement links TRBV12-3 or TRBV12-4 to TRBJ1-2, with TRBD1 as a possible D gene (6 bases). There are 16 residues in the CDR3. Trimming removed 1 base from V and 2 bases from J, with 14 bases in between.

This clonotype was seen ten or more times. The rearrangement uses TRBV4-1 and TRBJ2-1; TRBD1 agrees at 9 bases. CDR1 is MGHRA, CDR2 YSYEKL, per germline. V lost 4 bases and J lost 4; bases outside the gene matches: 2. This CDR3 is 14 amino acids long. This chain's CDR3 is CASSRDRDYNEQFF. The CDR3, as DNA: TGCGCCAGCAGCCGGGACAGGGATTACAATGAGCAGTTCTTC.

This clonotype was detected a few times. The chain is built from TRBV4-2 and TRBJ1-1; TRBD1 is a possible D gene (6 bases). The V gene lost 4 bases and the J gene lost 4 bases, with 13 bases spanning the gap. Germline V gene sequence: CDR1 LGHNA, CDR2 YNFKEQ. The CDR3 runs 14 residues. Here the CDR3 reads CASSPRTEITEAFF. DNA for the CDR3: TGTGCCAGCAGCCCTCGGACAGAAATCACTGAAGCTTTCTTT.

The gene calls are TRBV2 and TRBJ2-5; 8 nucleotides match TRBD1. The trim removed 10 bases at V and 5 bases at J, leaving 12 bases unmatched. Germline V gene lookup returns CDR1 SNHLY and CDR2 FYNNEI. The CDR3 spans 14 residues. CDR3 DNA: TGTGCCAAAGCCCTGGGACAGGCGACGGAGACCCAGTACTTC. Its translation is CAKALGQATETQYF.

The rearrangement joins TRBV2 to TRBJ1-2; 9 bases fit TRBD1. V dropped 6 bases and J dropped 3; count of bases not matched to a gene: 5. Germline assignment: CDR1 SNHLY and CDR2 FYNNEI. CDR3 length: 14 residues. In DNA, the CDR3 is TGTGCCAGCAGCCGGGACAGGGACGACTATGGCTACACCTTC. Protein sequence: CASSRDRDDYGYTF.

The V and J genes are TRBV7-9 and TRBJ2-1, with 9 bases matching TRBD2. Germline V gives CDR1 SEHNR, CDR2 FQNEAQ (reference sequence). The J segment lost 15 bases and the V segment lost 5 bases, leaving 14 bases of the junction unmatched. This CDR3 has 14 residues. The CDR3 coding sequence is TGTGCCAGCAGCGCCCAGGGGCGGGAGGGGAGGCCGTTCTTC. Protein product: CASSAQGREGRPFF.

This clonotype was recorded at least ten times. The chain couples TRBV4-3 to TRBJ1-1, with 9 bases that match TRBD1. Trimming removed 3 bases from V and 4 bases from J; junction bases left unmatched: 3. The CDR3 has 14 residues. CDR1 is LGHNA, CDR2 YSLEER, per germline. CDR3 amino acids: CASSQGQGLTEAFF. CDR3 nucleotides: TGCGCCAGCAGCCAGGGACAGGGACTCACTGAAGCTTTCTTT.

The gene calls are TRBV18 and TRBJ2-7; D is perhaps TRBD2 (7 bases). V shed 3 bases and J shed 4 bases, with 13 bases lying between them. This CDR3 has 14 residues. The germline gives CDR1 KGHSH, CDR2 LQKENI. CDR3 nucleotide sequence: TGTGCCAGCTCACCTTCGAGGGGGGGTTACGAGCAGTACTTC. It yields the protein CASSPSRGGYEQYF.

There are many counts of this clonotype. V and J are TRBV10-3 and TRBJ2-3, with 7 bases identical to TRBD1. The CDR3 extends over 15 amino acids. Germline CDR1 and CDR2: ENHRY and SYGVKD. Losses at the gene ends were 4 bases for V and 3 bases for J; bases not matched to a gene: 7. The chain's CDR3 is CAISAAGTATDTQYF. In DNA, the CDR3 is TGTGCCATCAGTGCCGCCGGGACAGCTACAGATACGCAGTATTTT.

This clonotype was counted ten times or more. The chain carries TRBV4-2 and TRBJ2-3, with a tentative D call TRBD2 (5 bases). The CDR3 has 14 amino acids. V lost 3 bases to trimming and J lost 8 bases, with 15 bases between them. The germline V gene encodes CDR1 LGHNA and CDR2 YNFKEQ. This CDR3 reads CASSQNLAFGTQYF. The CDR3 DNA reads as TGTGCCAGCAGCCAGAACTTAGCGTTTGGTACGCAGTATTTT.

The V call is TRBV20-1, the J call TRBJ1-1; the D is unclear. The CDR3 runs to 12 residues. The ends were cut back, 6 bases at V and 4 bases at J, with 12 bases in the middle. Germline CDR1 reads DFQATT; CDR2 reads SNEGSKA (reference sequence). CDR3 bases: TGCAGTGCCACCGATGACCCCACTGAAGCTTTCTTT. Protein sequence: CSATDDPTEAFF.

This chain links TRBV11-3 with TRBJ2-1; D is tentatively TRBD1 or TRBD2 (5 bases each). From germline, CDR1 is SGHNT and CDR2 YENEEA. The CDR3 is 12 residues long. Between the trimmed V and J ends, which lost 5 bases and 10 bases, there was a span of 12 bases. CDR3 sequence: CASSTSGTEQFF. The CDR3, as DNA: TGTGCCAGCAGCACTAGTGGGACGGAGCAGTTCTTC.

This clonotype has at least ten counts. The rearrangement joins TRBV5-1 to TRBJ1-2; weak D call: TRBD1 (6 bases). V lost 4 bases to trimming and J lost 2 bases, with 12 bases between them. The CDR3 is 14 residues long. CDR1 SGHRS and CDR2 YFSETQ come from the germline V gene. The chain's CDR3 is CASSPTDRNYGYTF. CDR3 DNA sequence: TGCGCCAGCAGCCCTACGGACAGAAACTATGGCTACACCTTC.

V gene TRBV12-3 or TRBV12-4 combines with J gene TRBJ2-1; 10 bases map to TRBD2. Trimming took 6 bases from V and 3 from J; bases not matched to a gene: 8. The CDR3 contains 16 residues. The CDR3 nucleotides read TGTGCCAGCAGCCTGGAAGCGGGAGGGGTCTACAATGAGCAGTTCTTC. Translation: CASSLEAGGVYNEQFF.

This clonotype appeared a few times. This rearrangement joins TRBV28 to TRBJ2-1; perhaps TRBD2 as D (6 bases). V was trimmed by 7 bases and J by 8 bases, leaving 24 bases between them. The CDR3 has 16 amino acids. From germline, CDR1 is MDHEN and CDR2 SYDVKM. This CDR3 reads CASTSNWASVLDEQFF. The CDR3 DNA reads TGTGCCAGCACCTCAAATTGGGCTAGCGTGCTGGATGAGCAGTTCTTC.

The rearrangement uses TRBV4-3 and TRBJ2-3; D is tentatively TRBD1 or TRBD2 (5 bases each). Looked up from germline, CDR1 is LGHNA and CDR2 is YSLEER. The CDR3 spans 16 residues. Trimming removed 4 bases at V and 1 base at J, with 15 bases between. The CDR3 here is CASSPSSGGGTDTQYF. The CDR3 nucleotides read TGCGCCAGCAGCCCCTCTAGTGGGGGTGGCACAGATACGCAGTATTTT.

This clonotype came up a few times. The chain combines TRBV5-1 with TRBJ1-1; D call uncertain. V gave up 2 bases and J gave up 0 bases, with 11 bases separating them. The V gene's germline CDR1 is SGHRS and CDR2 YFSETQ. The CDR3 runs to 15 residues. The CDR3, as DNA: TGCGCCAGCAGCTTTCAAATGACTGTGAACACTGAAGCTTTCTTT. This codes for CASSFQMTVNTEAFF.

This clonotype was detected a few times. J is TRBJ2-1 and V is TRBV9, with TRBD2 matching over 13 bases. Germline assignment: CDR1 SGDLS and CDR2 YYNGEE. Unmatched junction bases numbered 6, after V lost 3 bases and J lost 6 bases. There are 16 residues in the CDR3. The CDR3: CASSGTSGRAINEQFF. The DNA for the CDR3 is TGTGCCAGCAGCGGTACTAGCGGGAGGGCTATCAATGAGCAGTTCTTC.

This clonotype occurred many times. The rearrangement joins TRBV25-1 to TRBJ2-2; possible D gene TRBD1, 6 bases. Germline V gene lookup returns CDR1 MGHDK and CDR2 SYGVNS. CDR3 size: 17 residues. V dropped 2 bases and J dropped 1 base, with 14 bases sitting between them. As DNA, the CDR3 is TGTGCCAGCAGTGAACCACCCGACAGGCTGAACACCGGGGAGCTGTTTTTT. This encodes CASSEPPDRLNTGELFF.